The 23 T cell receptor beta chains below come from one sample, sequenced in a study of early T cells in non-severe SARS-CoV-2 infection. TCRdb itself ran the 5' RACE reads through MiXCR, one entry per CDR3 protein. The sample records 100,000 to 130,000 distinct CDR3 sequences, over 10% being singletons. Input material: whole blood. The receptors shown here come from an adult who was a healthcare worker with PCR-confirmed SARS-CoV-2 infection or an uninfected control (not recorded which).

The CDR3 DNA follows: TGCGCCAGCAGCCACGACGGAGCTGAAGCTTTCTTT. Translation gives CASSHDGAEAFF. The chain joins TRBV5-1 to TRBJ1-1; D unresolved. V gave up 4 bases and J gave up 6 bases, with 10 bases separating them. Germline loops: CDR1 SGHRS, CDR2 YFSETQ. CDR3 size: 12 residues.

The chain combines TRBV11-2 with TRBJ2-5; a weak D match, TRBD1 (5 bases). The germline gives CDR1 SGHAT, CDR2 FQNNGV. V lost 3 bases to trimming and J lost 0 bases, with 14 bases between them. The CDR3 is made up of 16 amino acids. Here the CDR3 DNA reads TGTGCCAGCAGCTTGTTGACAGCATGGTACCAAGAGACCCAGTACTTC. Its translation: CASSLLTAWYQETQYF.

V is TRBV4-1 and J is TRBJ1-2; the match to TRBD1 covers 8 bases. The trim removed 0 bases at V and 7 bases at J, leaving 10 bases unmatched. The CDR3 runs to 16 residues. Looked up from germline, CDR1 is MGHRA and CDR2 is YSYEKL. CDR3 nucleotide sequence: TGCGCCAGCAGCCAAGACCCAGCCAGGGGGCGAGGTGGCTACACCTTC. This translates into CASSQDPARGRGGYTF.

The sample holds a few counts of this clonotype. CDR3 protein: CASSLDPAETQYF. Here the CDR3 DNA reads TGCGCCAGCAGCTTGGACCCCGCAGAGACCCAGTACTTC. The gene calls are TRBV5-1 and TRBJ2-5; D call uncertain. The V end was cut by 0 bases, the J end by 4 bases, with 7 bases between. The germline V gene has CDR1 SGHRS and CDR2 YFSETQ. This CDR3 contains 13 residues.

This clonotype has a count of ten or more. The chain is built from TRBV7-3 and TRBJ2-5, with 8 bases aligning to TRBD2. Per germline, CDR1 SGHTA and CDR2 FQGTGA. The CDR3 consists of 15 residues. Trimming took 5 bases from V and 4 from J; bases not matched to a gene: 9. The CDR3 here is CASSPKREFPETQYF. CDR3 sequence (DNA): TGTGCCAGCAGCCCCAAGCGGGAGTTCCCAGAGACCCAGTACTTC.

The chain has TRBV2 and TRBJ2-7; TRBD2 matches at 8 bases. Losses at the gene ends were 4 bases for V and 2 bases for J; bases not matched to a gene: 4. Germline lookup yields CDR1 SNHLY and CDR2 FYNNEI. The CDR3 runs to 14 residues. The DNA for the CDR3 is TGTGCCAGCAGTGTGGCGGGGGGAGCCTACGAGCAGTACTTC. Its protein is CASSVAGGAYEQYF.

About this clonotype: One end of the junction does not line up with germline, which may come from a read error. The chain employs TRBV29-1 and TRBJ2-7, with 7 bases fitting TRBD1. CDR3 length: 13 residues. CDR1 is SQVTM and CDR2 is ANQGSEA in the germline V gene. The CDR3 DNA follows: TGCAGCGTTGAAGAGCATTCCGGGACAGCGCTTGTTTTC. Amino acid sequence: CSVEEHSGTALVF.

J is TRBJ2-2 and V is TRBV7-9; no clear D gene. The CDR3 contains 15 residues. Germline values: CDR1 SEHNR, CDR2 FQNEAQ (reference sequence). V was clipped by 6 bases and J by 2 bases, with 13 bases between them. The CDR3: CASSIAGPNTGELFF. CDR3 DNA sequence: TGTGCCAGCAGTATCGCCGGGCCCAACACCGGGGAGCTGTTTTTT.

This clonotype has just a few counts. The J gene is TRBJ2-7, the V gene TRBV29-1; the D call may be TRBD1 or TRBD2 (5 bases each). Germline CDR1 is SQVTM and CDR2 is ANQGSEA. This CDR3 is 11 amino acids long. V dropped 8 bases and J dropped 2 bases, with 10 bases sitting between them. CDR3 sequence reads: CSTGTTYEQYF. CDR3 sequence (DNA): TGCAGCACCGGGACCACCTACGAGCAGTACTTC.

This clonotype was observed a handful of times. The rearrangement joins TRBV6-5 to TRBJ2-2; the match to TRBD2 covers 10 bases. The ends lost 5 bases at V and 2 bases at J; junction bases unmatched: 14. The CDR3 runs to 19 residues. Germline V CDR1 and CDR2: MNHEY, SVGAGI. The CDR3 bases are TGTGCCAGCAGTGTAACTAGGTTAGCGGGAGGTTTAAACACCGGGGAGCTGTTTTTT. Its protein product is CASSVTRLAGGLNTGELFF.

The chain recombines TRBV20-1 with TRBJ2-1; 7 nucleotides line up with TRBD1. CDR1 and CDR2 from the germline V gene are DFQATT and SNEGSKA (reference sequence). V trimming: 6 bases; J trimming: 6 bases; junction bases outside the gene matches: 8. This CDR3 comprises 13 residues. The CDR3 loop is CSATGPGGNEQFF. The DNA for the CDR3 is TGCAGTGCGACAGGGCCAGGGGGCAATGAGCAGTTCTTC.

This clonotype was found a few times. The chain recombines TRBV27 with TRBJ2-6; D is perhaps TRBD2 (5 bases). V dropped 2 bases and J dropped 0 bases, with 20 bases sitting between them. CDR1 MNHEY and CDR2 SMNVEV come from the germline V gene (reference sequence). The CDR3 is made up of 20 amino acids. CDR3 in amino acids: CASSLQPRAAKGSGANVLTF. Written as DNA, the CDR3 is TGTGCCAGCAGTTTACAACCGCGGGCAGCAAAGGGCTCTGGGGCCAACGTCCTGACTTTC.

This clonotype was seen repeatedly, ten times or more. The genes are TRBV3-1 and TRBJ2-3; TRBD2 is a possible D gene (6 bases). Germline CDR1 and CDR2: LGHDT and YNNKEL (reference sequence). V lost 3 bases and J 4 bases, leaving 17 bases between the germline ends. This CDR3 region has 16 residues. CDR3 sequence (DNA): TGTGCCAGCAGCCAGGCCAGACTAGGAGTAGCAGATACGCAGTATTTT. Translating gives CASSQARLGVADTQYF.

This chain links TRBV20-1 with TRBJ2-3; D not resolved. V shed 1 base and J shed 4 bases, with 9 bases lying between them. Germline V CDR1 and CDR2: DFQATT, SNEGSKA (reference sequence). The CDR3 has 13 amino acids. The CDR3, as DNA: TGCAGTGCTAGAGGATTGTGGCCAGATACGCAGTATTTT. This gives the protein CSARGLWPDTQYF.

This clonotype appeared many times. This rearrangement joins TRBV11-2 to TRBJ2-7; D may be TRBD1 (6 bases). Germline loops: CDR1 SGHAT, CDR2 FQNNGV. CDR3 length: 15 residues. The V end lost 0 bases, the J end lost 5 bases, and 14 bases lay between the germline ends. The CDR3 loop is CASSLDRGRGNEQYF. CDR3 sequence (DNA): TGTGCCAGCAGCTTAGATCGGGGCAGGGGTAACGAGCAGTACTTC. Looking up the rest from reference TRBV11-2 and TRBJ2-7 gives the full variable domain: EAGVAQSPRYKIIEKRQSVAFWCNPISGHATLYWYQQILGQGPKLLIQFQNNGVVDDSQLPKDRFSAERLKGVDSTLKIQPAKLEDSAVYLCASSLDRGRGNEQYFGPGTRLTVT.

In this sample, this clonotype turned up a few times. The rearrangement uses TRBV6-5 and TRBJ2-7; D may be TRBD2 (5 bases). The V gene lost 5 bases and the J gene lost 0 bases, with 14 bases spanning the gap. This CDR3 has 15 residues. Per the germline V gene, CDR1 is MNHEY and CDR2 is SVGAGI. For the CDR3, the DNA is TGTGCCAGCAGTCAACCGGAACGGGGCTCCTACGAGCAGTACTTC. Translated, it gives CASSQPERGSYEQYF.

This clonotype occurred a few times. The chain uses TRBV14 and TRBJ2-2; D gene unclear. Trimming took 0 bases from V and 4 from J, leaving 12 bases between them. This CDR3 is 16 amino acids long. Germline V gene sequence: CDR1 SGHDN, CDR2 FVKESK. The CDR3 nucleotides are TGTGCCAGCAGCCAAGAATCCGGGTACTCCACCGGGGAGCTGTTTTTT. This encodes CASSQESGYSTGELFF.

This clonotype appeared a few times. This sequence joins TRBV6-8 and TRBJ1-5, with D maybe TRBD1 (6 bases). The V end lost 2 bases, the J end lost 4 bases, and 21 bases lay between the germline ends. CDR1 MNHGY and CDR2 SAAAGT come from the germline V gene. The CDR3 is 18 residues long. CDR3 protein: CASSYQTRGSPRNQPQHF. The CDR3 coding sequence is TGTGCCAGCAGTTACCAGACCAGGGGCTCCCCCAGAAATCAGCCCCAGCATTTT.

This clonotype was counted at least ten times. The chain combines TRBV6-6 with TRBJ2-5, with 10 bases lining up with TRBD2. This CDR3 has 18 residues. Germline values: CDR1 MNHNY, CDR2 SVGAGI (reference sequence). J lost 4 bases, V lost 5 bases, and 16 bases had no gene match. The chain's CDR3 is CASSPRDDMGLARETQYF. In nucleotides, the CDR3 is TGTGCCAGCAGTCCTCGGGATGACATGGGACTAGCGCGAGAGACCCAGTACTTC.

This chain joins TRBV15 and TRBJ2-3, with D possibly TRBD2 on 6 matching bases. Germline values: CDR1 LNHNV, CDR2 YYDKDF (reference sequence). CDR3 length: 13 residues. V lost 5 bases to trimming and J lost 3 bases, with 9 bases between them. CDR3 nucleotides: TGTGCCACCAGCCAGACTAGAACAGATACGCAGTATTTT. Amino acid sequence: CATSQTRTDTQYF.

V is TRBV7-9 and J is TRBJ2-1; D remains unclear. V gave up 5 bases and J gave up 5 bases, with 13 bases separating them. The CDR3 totals 14 residues. CDR1 SEHNR and CDR2 FQNEAQ come from the germline V gene (reference sequence). The CDR3 sequence is CASSLRLRNNEQFF. CDR3 nucleotide sequence: TGTGCCAGCAGCCTCAGGCTACGTAACAATGAGCAGTTCTTC.

The chain joins TRBV18 to TRBJ2-7; 9 positions agree with TRBD2. This CDR3 is built from 17 residues. Trimming at V came to 0 bases and at J to 1 base, leaving 7 bases not matched to a gene. Per germline, CDR1 KGHSH and CDR2 LQKENI. CDR3 region: CASSPPNSLAGSYEQYF. CDR3 in DNA: TGTGCCAGCTCACCACCGAATAGTCTAGCGGGGTCCTACGAGCAGTACTTC.

The chain employs TRBV20-1 and TRBJ2-4; 8 bases match TRBD1. Germline-derived CDR1 and CDR2 are DFQATT and SNEGSKA (reference sequence). V trimming: 2 bases; J trimming: 7 bases; junction bases outside the gene matches: 4. The CDR3 covers 13 residues. The CDR3 DNA reads TGCAGTGCTAGACAGGGGGCATCGAACATTCAGTACTTC. Encoded protein: CSARQGASNIQYF.